This TCR beta chain stems from a study of T cell clusters in autoimmune cytopenias. Study background: A median of roughly 53,000 TRB reads per sample yielded a median around 2,500 distinct clonotypes. General study results and limits: The T cell clusters were defined only in silico, without experimental functional validation.

This CDR3 is 14 amino acids long. Germline loops: CDR1 MDHEN, CDR2 SYDVKM. Multiplex touch-down PCR amplified TRB using TRB-A and TRB-B pools in one tube. TCRdb reprocessed the multiplex PCR reads and keeps a single row for each CDR3 protein, giving no DNA. The ten top clones account for nearly 9.5%, within a sample of about 9,500 distinct CDR3 sequences. Each sample's input was about 270 ng genomic DNA, 38,000 or so genome equivalents. Turning to this clonotype: Its antigen is currently unknown.

This TCR was sampled from a human donor with an autoimmune cytopenia or autoimmune hepatitis (not recorded which). This chain links TRBV28 with TRBJ1-2. The sample taken for sequencing was peripheral blood. This chain's CDR3 is CASSSTITNYGYTF.